This TCR beta chain was captured in a study of T cell responses to AZD1222 COVID-19 vaccine. Study-wide results and caveats: Repertoire sampling happened only post peak T cell response.

Notes on this clone: The antigen is not known.

Generated by immunoSEQ multiplex PCR, the TCRdb table keeps only in-frame clones and is missing some. This sample yields some 84,000 clones, of which over 70% are seen a single time; less than 20% belongs to the top ten. The receptor comes from an adult in good health. The starting material was peripheral blood, obtained on day 0 of AZD1222 vaccination.

CDR3: CASSPGPGSGYTF. The CDR3 bases are TGTGCCAGCAGCCCAGGGCCAGGTAGCGGCTACACCTTC. The chain combines TRBV12-3 or TRBV12-4 with TRBJ1-2; perhaps TRBD1 as D (5 bases). V was pared by 6 bases and J by 8 bases, with 16 bases between. This CDR3 contains 13 residues.